This T cell receptor (beta chain) was captured by sequencing in a study of blood T cell repertoires in COVID-19. Study-level background: Samples taken during acute and convalescent COVID-19 were collected in the United States, Italy and Spain. Nucleic acid was either cDNA or gDNA, and it came from T cells, B-cell-depleted T cells, or PBMCs.

This clone occurred once. V was pared by 0 bases and J by 8 bases, with 16 bases between. This CDR3 comprises 15 residues. The germline CDR1 and CDR2 sequences are MNHNY and SVGAGI (reference sequence). Sequencing used immunoSEQ multiplex PCR; TCRdb keeps in-frame clones, though not all of them. The data show fewer than 150,000 clones, under 80% seen once. The V gene is TRBV6-6, the J gene TRBJ1-2; a weak D match, TRBD1 (6 bases). The TCR comes from a man between 65 and 85 years old with acute or convalescent COVID-19. Material: peripheral blood. The CDR3 reads CASSYSRIRGEGYTF. The CDR3 DNA is TGTGCCAGCAGTTACTCGAGAATCAGGGGAGAGGGCTACACCTTC.